These 2 T cell receptor beta chains came from one sample sequenced in a study of CD8 T cells in ankylosing spondylitis. Findings of the study overall: What seemed typical of ankylosing spondylitis blood was a TCR beta motif built from about 8 highly homologous variants.

Their specific antigens are unknown. A single record per CDR3 protein comes from TCRdb applying MiXCR to the 5' RACE reads. The sample lists roughly 440,000 distinct CDR3 sequences, approximately 17% occurring once. Sequencing was done on a sample of blood, either unsorted or a sorted T cell fraction (not recorded which). Every receptor here comes from a male donor with ankylosing spondylitis.

The rearrangement joins TRBV4-2 to TRBJ1-5, with TRBD1 as a possible D gene (5 bases). The germline V gene has CDR1 LGHNA and CDR2 YNFKEQ. V was clipped by 2 bases and J by 0 bases, with 8 bases between them. The length of the CDR3 is 15 residues. CDR3 protein: CASSQSGYSNQPQHF. The CDR3 DNA reads TGTGCCAGCAGCCAATCAGGGTATAGCAATCAGCCCCAGCATTTT.

A single count supports this clonotype. The chain has TRBV5-1 and TRBJ1-6; maybe TRBD1 (6 bases). The V gene's germline CDR1 is SGHRS and CDR2 YFSETQ. The CDR3 extends over 17 amino acids. The V end was cut by 4 bases, the J end by 9 bases, with 23 bases between. CDR3 sequence (DNA): TGCGCCAGCAGCCCCCTCCCGGGGGGCGGAGGGATTTCACCCCTCCACTTT. Translating it yields CASSPLPGGGGISPLHF.